The clone carrying this T cell receptor beta chain showed up just a few times. The antigen is unknown. The sample belongs to a study of response to subunit inactivated influenza vaccine. General study points: Authors suggested that a seasonal influenza vaccination recruits few new T cells each time.

MiXCR, run by TCRdb on the RT-PCR reads, gives a single entry per CDR3 protein. Here the sample spans fewer than 550,000 distinct CDR3 sequences, less than 30% being singletons. J was trimmed by 4 bases and V by 2 bases; bases with no gene match: 10. The length of the CDR3 is 17 residues. The germline CDR1 and CDR2 sequences are MNHEY and SVGAGI. This chain links TRBV6-5 with TRBJ1-2; 10 bases align to TRBD1. This material consisted of CD4+ T cells sorted from PBMCs, taken 5 days after vaccination. The receptor's source is a man aged 45 to 65 who received an inactivated influenza vaccine. CDR3 loop: CASSYTMTGGVFYGYTF. The CDR3 region has the DNA TGTGCCAGCAGTTACACCATGACAGGGGGCGTTTTCTATGGCTACACCTTC.